The rows below give T cell receptor beta chains drawn from one sample of a study of blood T cell repertoires in COVID-19. Profiled with immunoSEQ multiplex PCR; TCRdb holds only in-frame clones, not every one. The sample carries about 38,000 clones, roughly 84% recorded once. Sequencing was done on a sample of peripheral blood. These receptors all come from a man aged 70 or older with active COVID-19. The CDR3 runs from the conserved cysteine through the conserved F or W. The order of the fields is V gene, clone size, CDR3 length, D gene, J gene, CDR3 protein, CDR3 DNA. A D gene is named only where the DNA matches it firmly. Clone size is given for some rows only: seen once, a few or many times, or a class if the clone is expanded.

TRBV7-6,.,15,TRBD1,TRBJ2-1,CASSLAGQSYNEQFF,TGTGCCAGCAGCTTAGCGGGACAGTCCTACAATGAGCAGTTCTTC
TRBV7-3,.,15,TRBD2,TRBJ2-7,CASSLMASGAYEQYF,TGTGCCAGCAGCTTAATGGCTAGCGGGGCCTACGAGCAGTACTTC
TRBV29-1,.,12,.,TRBJ2-7,CSAETSSYEQYF,TGCAGCGCCGAGACTAGCTCCTACGAGCAGTACTTC
TRBV9,.,16,.,TRBJ1-1,CASSAAAGSKNTEAFF,TGTGCCAGCAGCGCGGCGGCGGGCAGCAAGAACACTGAAGCTTTCTTT
TRBV5-1,.,16,TRBD2,TRBJ2-1,CASSLDTSGGYNEQFF,TGCGCCAGCAGCTTGGACACTAGCGGGGGGTACAATGAGCAGTTCTTC
TRBV27,.,16,.,TRBJ2-3,CASSTTSSHHTDTQYF,TGTGCCAGCAGTACTACTAGTTCGCACCACACAGATACGCAGTATTTT
TRBV2,.,13,.,TRBJ2-2,CASRIQGTGELFF,TGTGCCAGCAGAATACAGGGAACCGGGGAGCTGTTTTTT
TRBV5-1,.,10,.,TRBJ1-1,CASTAARNFF,TGCGCCAGTACGGCGGCGCGGAATTTCTTT
TRBV4-3,.,15,.,TRBJ1-3,CASSQVEGPGNTIYF,TGCGCCAGCAGCCAAGTGGAGGGACCTGGAAACACCATATATTTT
TRBV7-9,.,15,TRBD2,TRBJ2-3,CASSRRAGGPDTQYF,TGTGCCAGCAGTCGTAGGGCGGGAGGGCCAGATACGCAGTATTTT
TRBV5-3,once,16,TRBD2,TRBJ2-1,CARTLAGVLSYNEQFF,TGTGCCAGAACACTAGCGGGCGTTCTATCCTACAATGAGCAGTTCTTC
TRBV3-1/TRBV3-2,.,16,TRBD2,TRBJ2-1,CASSQVLSGGDNEQFF,TGTGCCAGCAGCCAAGTGTTGAGCGGGGGGGACAATGAGCAGTTCTTC
TRBV6-5,.,13,.,TRBJ2-1,CASRLYQGNEQFF,TGTGCCAGCAGGCTATACCAGGGAAATGAGCAGTTCTTC
TRBV7-2,.,14,.,TRBJ1-4,CASSWTASGEKLFF,TGTGCCAGCAGCTGGACTGCGAGTGGCGAAAAACTGTTTTTT
TRBV5-1,.,13,.,TRBJ2-3,CASSLGRVDTQYF,TGCGCCAGCAGCTTGGGCCGAGTAGATACGCAGTATTTT
TRBV3-1/TRBV3-2,.,15,TRBD1,TRBJ1-5,CASSHGTGGSQPQHF,TGTGCCAGCAGTCACGGGACAGGGGGAAGTCAGCCCCAGCATTTT
TRBV28,.,15,.,TRBJ1-2,CASSTLTGRGYGYTF,TGTGCCAGCAGTACACTTACAGGGAGGGGCTATGGCTACACCTTC
TRBV18,.,16,TRBD2,TRBJ2-7,CASSPLPPDGREEQYF,TGTGCCAGCTCACCACTTCCACCCGACGGGAGGGAAGAGCAGTACTTC
TRBV6-4,.,15,TRBD2,TRBJ2-1,CASSDTAGGNNEQFF,TGTGCCAGCAGTGACACAGCGGGGGGAAACAATGAGCAGTTCTTC
TRBV14,few,17,TRBD1,TRBJ2-3,CASSPPFRDSPTDTQYF,TGTGCCAGCAGCCCACCTTTCCGGGACAGCCCCACAGATACGCAGTATTTT
TRBV6-5,.,16,TRBD1,TRBJ1-6,CASSYSTGRNNSPLHF,TGTGCCAGCAGTTACTCGACAGGGAGAAATAATTCACCCCTCCACTTT
TRBV12-3/TRBV12-4,.,13,.,TRBJ2-7,CASSRGLHYEQYF,TGTGCCAGCAGCAGGGGTCTTCACTACGAGCAGTACTTC
TRBV18,.,13,.,TRBJ2-5,CASSSGLTSTQYF,TGTGCCAGCTCATCCGGGCTAACTAGTACCCAGTACTTC
TRBV28,.,13,TRBD1,TRBJ1-2,CASRIGTDYGYTF,TGTGCCAGCAGGATCGGGACAGACTATGGCTACACCTTC
TRBV5-1,.,15,TRBD2,TRBJ2-7,CASRPTSGVSYEQYF,TGCGCCAGCAGGCCGACTAGCGGGGTTTCCTACGAGCAGTACTTC
TRBV18,.,15,TRBD1,TRBJ2-7,CASSPPGTGSYEQYF,TGTGCCAGCTCACCACCCGGGACAGGGTCCTACGAGCAGTACTTC
TRBV24-1,.,16,TRBD1,TRBJ1-5,CATSDPTGGSNQPQHF,TGTGCCACCAGTGATCCTACAGGGGGAAGCAATCAGCCCCAGCATTTT
TRBV30,.,16,.,TRBJ1-6,CAWTGPPASYNSPLHF,TGTGCCTGGACGGGTCCCCCCGCATCCTATAATTCACCCCTCCACTTT
TRBV2,.,13,.,TRBJ2-7,CAKRTTGSYEQYF,TGTGCCAAACGGACTACGGGGTCCTACGAGCAGTACTTC
TRBV14,.,14,.,TRBJ2-5,CASSQAVLQETQYF,TGTGCCAGCAGCCAAGCGGTTCTGCAAGAGACCCAGTACTTC
TRBV20-1,.,11,.,TRBJ2-7,CSAVSSYEQYF,TGCAGTGCTGTATCCTCCTACGAGCAGTACTTC
TRBV24-1,.,16,.,TRBJ2-1,CATSDPIAESYNEQFF,TGTGCCACCAGTGACCCGATAGCGGAATCCTACAATGAGCAGTTCTTC
TRBV7-2,.,13,TRBD1,TRBJ1-2,CASSLPDRAGYTF,TGTGCCAGCAGCTTACCGGACAGGGCTGGCTACACCTTC
TRBV7-9,.,12,.,TRBJ1-5,CASSLPGRPQHF,TGTGCCAGCAGCTTACCAGGGCGGCCCCAGCATTTT
TRBV18,.,15,TRBD1,TRBJ2-7,CASSPTGQGGYEQYF,TGTGCCAGCTCACCAACGGGACAGGGGGGCTACGAGCAGTACTTC
TRBV28,.,13,TRBD1,TRBJ2-7,CASRRTGGYEQYF,TGTGCCAGCAGGAGGACAGGGGGCTACGAGCAGTACTTC
TRBV7-8,.,14,.,TRBJ1-2,CASSLGRRNYGYTF,TGTGCCAGCAGCTTAGGAAGGCGGAACTATGGCTACACCTTC
TRBV4-1,few,14,.,TRBJ1-2,CASSQDGRGYGYTF,TGCGCCAGCAGCCAAGATGGCAGGGGCTATGGCTACACCTTC
TRBV5-6,.,18,TRBD1,TRBJ1-2,CASSFWAGGLLSNYGYTF,TGTGCCAGCAGCTTTTGGGCAGGGGGCCTACTGTCTAACTATGGCTACACCTTC
TRBV7-2,.,14,.,TRBJ1-5,CASSLDWAGGPQHF,TGTGCCAGCAGCTTAGATTGGGCAGGAGGGCCCCAGCATTTT
TRBV5-1,few,11,.,TRBJ2-1,CASSDYNEQFF,TGCGCCAGCAGCGACTATAATGAGCAGTTCTTC
TRBV14,.,13,TRBD1,TRBJ1-2,CASRAEDRVHYTF,TGTGCCAGCAGGGCGGAGGACAGGGTTCACTACACCTTC
TRBV3-1/TRBV3-2,.,14,.,TRBJ2-4,CASSQAASSSIQYF,TGTGCCAGCAGCCAAGCAGCCTCTAGCAGCATTCAGTACTTC
TRBV18,once,21,TRBD2,TRBJ2-6,CASSRTLAGPGMGSGANVLTF,TGTGCCAGCTCACGAACACTAGCGGGCCCCGGAATGGGCTCTGGGGCCAACGTCCTGACTTTC
TRBV5-6,.,19,TRBD1,TRBJ2-7,CASSFGTGFPSLPRDEQYF,TGTGCCAGCAGCTTCGGGACAGGCTTCCCCTCCTTACCGAGGGACGAGCAGTACTTC
TRBV5-4,.,15,.,TRBJ2-1,CASSFDWGVYNEQFF,TGTGCCAGCAGCTTTGACTGGGGGGTTTACAATGAGCAGTTCTTC
TRBV19,.,14,TRBD1,TRBJ2-3,CASSRRGSTDTQYF,TGTGCCAGTAGTCGCAGGGGGAGCACAGATACGCAGTATTTT
TRBV6-5,.,15,TRBD2,TRBJ2-5,CASRQLTSGEETQYF,TGTGCCAGCAGACAACTGACTAGCGGAGAAGAGACCCAGTACTTC
TRBV5-5,.,14,.,TRBJ1-5,CASSAQGPPQPQHF,TGTGCCAGCAGCGCACAGGGTCCCCCTCAGCCCCAGCATTTT
TRBV18,.,15,.,TRBJ2-3,CASSLASGRRDTQYF,TGTGCCAGCTCACTTGCAAGCGGAAGGAGAGATACGCAGTATTTT
TRBV2,.,15,.,TRBJ1-5,CASSEAGFSYQPQHF,TGTGCCAGCAGTGAGGCAGGGTTTTCTTATCAGCCCCAGCATTTT
TRBV5-6,.,15,.,TRBJ2-5,CASGFRGGGRETQYF,TGTGCCAGCGGTTTTAGAGGGGGGGGCCGAGAGACCCAGTACTTC
TRBV6-2/TRBV6-3,few,15,TRBD2,TRBJ2-1,CASSYGTSGRREQFF,TGTGCCAGCAGTTACGGGACTAGCGGCCGACGGGAGCAGTTCTTC
TRBV7-2,.,16,TRBD1,TRBJ1-5,CASSYNPGQGTQPQHF,TGTGCCAGCAGCTACAACCCGGGACAGGGAACTCAGCCCCAGCATTTT
TRBV19,.,15,TRBD1,TRBJ2-3,CASSWGQGTPDTQYF,TGTGCCAGTAGTTGGGGACAGGGGACGCCAGATACGCAGTATTTT
TRBV29-1,.,12,.,TRBJ2-7,CSVQPNSYEQYF,TGCAGCGTCCAACCTAACAGCTACGAGCAGTACTTC
TRBV12-3/TRBV12-4,.,13,.,TRBJ2-3,CASSFTGPDTQYF,TGTGCCAGCAGTTTTACAGGGCCAGATACGCAGTATTTT
TRBV7-3,.,15,TRBD1,TRBJ1-6,CASSHGTGSHSPLHF,TGTGCCAGCAGCCACGGGACAGGGAGTCATTCACCCCTCCACTTT
TRBV4-1,.,15,.,TRBJ1-2,CASSQDRGRTAGYTF,TGCGCCAGCAGCCAAGATCGCGGGAGAACGGCCGGCTACACCTTC
TRBV18,.,14,.,TRBJ2-1,CASSPGLARNEQFF,TGTGCCAGCTCACCAGGGCTAGCGCGAAATGAGCAGTTCTTC